This T cell receptor beta chain was profiled in a study of beta chain features in type 1 diabetes. Study-level background: Researchers looked at 95 million to 140 million sorted cells across all samples. Points from the study as a whole: Possibly, sequencing cDNA over-represented cells that had high TCR expression levels.

Sequencing targeted expressed TCRB transcripts, as all isolated RNA had been reverse transcribed. Profiled with immunoSEQ multiplex PCR; TCRdb holds only in-frame clones, not every one. This sample carries fewer than 25,000 clones, 50% of them seen once, and the ten largest clones take about 0.45%. The germline V gene has CDR1 LGHNA and CDR2 YSLEER. The CDR3 length is 17 residues. V trimming: 0 bases; J trimming: 5 bases; junction bases outside the gene matches: 6. As to this clone: Its antigen is undetermined.

The chain joins TRBV4-3 to TRBJ1-3; 11 positions agree with TRBD1. The TCR comes from a man between 18 and 29 years old in good health. Sequencing was done on a sample of stem cell memory CD4+ T cells from blood. DNA of the CDR3: TGCGCCAGCAGCCAAGAGGGGACAGGGGGAGGAAGAAACACCATATATTTT. The encoded protein is CASSQEGTGGGRNTIYF.